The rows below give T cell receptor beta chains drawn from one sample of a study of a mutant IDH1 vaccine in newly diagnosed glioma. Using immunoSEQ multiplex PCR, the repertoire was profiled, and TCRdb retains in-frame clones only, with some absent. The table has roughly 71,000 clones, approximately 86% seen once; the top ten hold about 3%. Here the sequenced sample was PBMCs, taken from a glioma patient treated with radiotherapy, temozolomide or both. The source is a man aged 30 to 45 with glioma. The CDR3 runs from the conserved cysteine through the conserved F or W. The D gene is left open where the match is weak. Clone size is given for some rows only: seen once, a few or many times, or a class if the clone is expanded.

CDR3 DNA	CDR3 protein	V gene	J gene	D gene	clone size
TGCGCCAGCAGCCCGTCGAGGGGGACAGGGAATTCCTACGAGCAGTACTTC	CASSPSRGTGNSYEQYF	TRBV4-1	TRBJ2-7	TRBD1	.
TGTGCCAGCAGACCTCTGGGGGGGCGCACAGATACGCAGTATTTT	CASRPLGGRTDTQYF	TRBV5-4	TRBJ2-3	.	.
TGTGCCAGCAGCTTCTTAGGGCAAGTCGGAACTAATGAAAAACTGTTTTTT	CASSFLGQVGTNEKLFF	TRBV7-6	TRBJ1-4	.	once
TGTGCCAGCAGTGAAGCGCGTGGAAGGAGGGACTACGAGCAGTACTTC	CASSEARGRRDYEQYF	TRBV2	TRBJ2-7	.	.
TGTGCCAGCAGCCCTGGGATCGGGGGTACTGGAAACACCATATATTTT	CASSPGIGGTGNTIYF	TRBV5-4	TRBJ1-3	.	.
TGTGCCAGCAGACGGACAACTAATGAAAAACTGTTTTTT	CASRRTTNEKLFF	TRBV28	TRBJ1-4	.	.
TGTGCCAGTAGTATAGATCGACTAGGACAGGGCGAGCAGTACTTC	CASSIDRLGQGEQYF	TRBV19	TRBJ2-7	TRBD1	.
TGCGCCAGCTGTGAGGGGGCCTACACTGAAGCTTTCTTT	CASCEGAYTEAFF	TRBV5-1	TRBJ1-1	TRBD1	.
TGTGCCAGTAGTATAGATCTTCGGGGGCTAGACTATGGCTACACCTTC	CASSIDLRGLDYGYTF	TRBV19	TRBJ1-2	.	.
TGTGCCAGCAGCTTAGCTCAGGGGCGATATGGCTACACCTTC	CASSLAQGRYGYTF	TRBV7-8	TRBJ1-2	.	.
TGTGCCAGCTCCCCCACCGAGGGTAGAAATTCACCCCTCCACTTT	CASSPTEGRNSPLHF	TRBV18	TRBJ1-6	.	.
TGTGCCAGCAGTTCCGCCTTTGGGGCAACTAATGAAAAACTGTTTTTT	CASSSAFGATNEKLFF	TRBV27	TRBJ1-4	.	.
TGTGCCAGCAGCCAGCCTCGGACAGGGGGCGGCTCTGGGGCCAACGTCCTGACTTTC	CASSQPRTGGGSGANVLTF	TRBV9	TRBJ2-6	TRBD1	few
TGTGCCAGCAGTTACTTTCCAGGGTCAGGAAACACCATATATTTT	CASSYFPGSGNTIYF	TRBV6-6	TRBJ1-3	.	.
TGTGCCAGCAGCCGTCTGAAACGGCCACACTACGAGCAGTACTTC	CASSRLKRPHYEQYF	TRBV28	TRBJ2-7	.	.
TGTGCCAGCAGTTTATCCGGGAGGGGGAGCAATCAGCCCCAGCATTTT	CASSLSGRGSNQPQHF	TRBV28	TRBJ1-5	.	.
TGTGCCAGCAGTTTCGGCTACGGCAAAAACATTCAGTACTTC	CASSFGYGKNIQYF	TRBV28	TRBJ2-4	.	once
TGTGCCAGCAGGGAACAGGGTCTCTGGGAGCTGTTTTTT	CASREQGLWELFF	TRBV6-1	TRBJ2-2	.	.
TGCGCCAGCAGAGAGGGGAACAATCAGCCCCAGCATTTT	CASREGNNQPQHF	TRBV4-1	TRBJ1-5	.	few
TGTGCCAGCAGCCACGACAGGTTTGGCACAGATACGCAGTATTTT	CASSHDRFGTDTQYF	TRBV14	TRBJ2-3	.	.
TGTGCCAGCAGCGCGGAGACAGGGCGCACTGAAGCTTTCTTT	CASSAETGRTEAFF	TRBV9	TRBJ1-1	TRBD1	.
TGTGCCAGCAGGGGGGACAGGCTCCTTAACTATGGCTACACCTTC	CASRGDRLLNYGYTF	TRBV27	TRBJ1-2	TRBD1	.
TGCGCCAGCAGCTTAGGGGACAGGGGGCGAGGTGAAAAACTGTTTTTT	CASSLGDRGRGEKLFF	TRBV5-1	TRBJ1-4	TRBD1	.
TGTGCCAGCAGCCCTAGCGGGGGGGCCAAAGAGACCCAGTACTTC	CASSPSGGAKETQYF	TRBV28	TRBJ2-5	TRBD2	.
TGCGCCAGCAGCGAGCCCGGGACGGCTAACTATGGCTACACCTTC	CASSEPGTANYGYTF	TRBV10-2	TRBJ1-2	.	.
TGTGCCATCAGTGTAGGACAGGGGAGATCACCCCTCCACTTT	CAISVGQGRSPLHF	TRBV10-3	TRBJ1-6	TRBD1	.
TGTGCCAGCAGCTTGGGTGTTGCAACTAATGAAAAACTGTTTTTT	CASSLGVATNEKLFF	TRBV5-8	TRBJ1-4	.	.
TGTGCCAGCAGTGGAGTAGGTGGGCAAGAGACCCAGTACTTC	CASSGVGGQETQYF	TRBV9	TRBJ2-5	.	.
TGTGCCAGCGTCCGTTCACGAGAGGAGGGCAATCAGCCCCAGCATTTT	CASVRSREEGNQPQHF	TRBV2	TRBJ1-5	.	.
TGTGCCAGCAGCTTGGAGGACAGCGAATGGAACGGCTACACCTTC	CASSLEDSEWNGYTF	TRBV5-4	TRBJ1-2	.	.
TGCGCCAGCAGCTTGGGGTACGAAGAGACCCAGTACTTC	CASSLGYEETQYF	TRBV5-1	TRBJ2-5	.	.
TGCGCCAGCAGCGCGGCGGGAGAGACCCAGTACTTC	CASSAAGETQYF	TRBV5-1	TRBJ2-5	.	.
TGTGCCAGCAGCTTGGGAAGGGGTATGAACACTGAAGCTTTCTTT	CASSLGRGMNTEAFF	TRBV5-6	TRBJ1-1	.	.
TGCAGCGTTGTACCCGGGGGCCGGAATGGCTACACCTTC	CSVVPGGRNGYTF	TRBV29-1	TRBJ1-2	.	.
TGTGCCAGCAGGCGGACAGGGATTGACTATGGCTACACCTTC	CASRRTGIDYGYTF	TRBV6-1	TRBJ1-2	TRBD1	.
TGCGCCAGCAGCTCGGGGAGGGGGCCTAGCTATGGCTACACCTTC	CASSSGRGPSYGYTF	TRBV5-1	TRBJ1-2	TRBD1	.
TGCGCCAGCAGTCAATCGGGGCTAGCGGGACACACCGGGGAGCTGTTTTTT	CASSQSGLAGHTGELFF	TRBV23-1	TRBJ2-2	TRBD2	.
TGCGCCAGCAGGCCACAGGGTGTGAACACTGAAGCTTTCTTT	CASRPQGVNTEAFF	TRBV5-1	TRBJ1-1	.	.
TGTGCCAGCAGTGAACACAGCACTGAAGCTTTCTTT	CASSEHSTEAFF	TRBV6-1	TRBJ1-1	.	.
TGTGCCAGCAATCGGGTAGCTACAAATGGAAAACTGTTTTTT	CASNRVATNGKLFF	TRBV28	TRBJ1-4	.	.
TGTGCCAGCAGCGCCCGAGCGGGGTGGGGGGAGGCTTTCTTT	CASSARAGWGEAFF	TRBV2	TRBJ1-1	.	.
TGTGCCAGCAGCGCCAAAGCGGGGGGGTCCTACAATGAGCAGTTCTTC	CASSAKAGGSYNEQFF	TRBV9	TRBJ2-1	TRBD2	once
TGCGCCAGCAGCCCCACTCCAGGGTGGAATCAGCCCCAGCATTTT	CASSPTPGWNQPQHF	TRBV5-1	TRBJ1-5	.	once
TGTGCCAGCAGATCACAGGGATCTAGCACAGATACGCAGTATTTT	CASRSQGSSTDTQYF	TRBV6-6	TRBJ2-3	.	.
TGTGCCAGCAGCAAAGGCTCTGAGCAGTACTTC	CASSKGSEQYF	TRBV21-1	TRBJ2-7	.	.
TGTGCCAGTAGTATGGGACTAGCGGGGAGGGCAGATACGCAGTATTTT	CASSMGLAGRADTQYF	TRBV19	TRBJ2-3	TRBD2	.
TGTGCCAGCAGCCGGTCGGATGAGCAGTTCTTC	CASSRSDEQFF	TRBV7-9	TRBJ2-1	.	.
TGTGCCAGCAGCTTAGGGGGCGTTTACGAGCAGTACTTC	CASSLGGVYEQYF	TRBV7-9	TRBJ2-7	.	.
TGTGCCAGTAGTATTGGCAAAGGGGGCGAGCAGTACTTC	CASSIGKGGEQYF	TRBV19	TRBJ2-7	.	.
TGTGCCAGCAGCCCCGGACTAGCGGGGGGACTAAGCACAGATACGCAGTATTTT	CASSPGLAGGLSTDTQYF	TRBV7-6	TRBJ2-3	TRBD2	.
TGTGCCAGCAGTCCCGGGACAGGGCTCTCCGAGCAGTACTTC	CASSPGTGLSEQYF	TRBV6-5	TRBJ2-7	TRBD1	.
TGCGCCAGCAGCTTGGGATATCGCAGTGAGCAGTTCTTC	CASSLGYRSEQFF	TRBV5-1	TRBJ2-1	.	.
TGTGCCACCAGCAGAGATTGGGACCCTGGGACTGAAGCTTTCTTT	CATSRDWDPGTEAFF	TRBV15	TRBJ1-1	.	.
TGCGCCAGCAGCTTGGTCACGACCGGGGAGGACACTGAAGCTTTCTTT	CASSLVTTGEDTEAFF	TRBV5-1	TRBJ1-1	.	few
TGTGCCGGCCATACCCAGGTCATCCATCCCGGGCATAATTCACCCCTCCACTTT	CAGHTQVIHPGHNSPLHF	TRBV27	TRBJ1-6	.	.
TGTGCCAGCAGCTTAGGGGGTAGGGGGAACACTGAAGCTTTCTTT	CASSLGGRGNTEAFF	TRBV11-2	TRBJ1-1	.	.
TGTGCCAGCAGCTCCACAGGGGGCCTTAACTATGGCTACACCTTC	CASSSTGGLNYGYTF	TRBV9	TRBJ1-2	TRBD1	.
TGTGCCAGCCATGAATATCGGGACACTGAAGCTTTCTTT	CASHEYRDTEAFF	TRBV6-5	TRBJ1-1	.	few
TGTGCCAGCAGCTACCCACAGGGTGGGTATTCACCCCTCCACTTT	CASSYPQGGYSPLHF	TRBV5-6	TRBJ1-6	.	.